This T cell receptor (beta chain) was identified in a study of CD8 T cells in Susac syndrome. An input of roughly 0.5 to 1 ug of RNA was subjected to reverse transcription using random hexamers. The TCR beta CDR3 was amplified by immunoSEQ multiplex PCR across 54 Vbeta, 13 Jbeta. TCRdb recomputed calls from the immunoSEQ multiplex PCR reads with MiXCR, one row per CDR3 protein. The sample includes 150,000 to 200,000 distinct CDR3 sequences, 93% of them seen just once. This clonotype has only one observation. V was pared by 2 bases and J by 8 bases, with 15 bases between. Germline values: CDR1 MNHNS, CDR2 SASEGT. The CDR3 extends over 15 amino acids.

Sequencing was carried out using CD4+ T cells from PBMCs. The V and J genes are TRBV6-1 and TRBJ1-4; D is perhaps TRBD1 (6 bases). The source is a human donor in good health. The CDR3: CASSERVGTLEKLFF. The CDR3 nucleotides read TGTGCCAGCAGTGAAAGGGTTGGGACACTGGAAAAACTGTTTTTT.